In this sample, the clone carrying this T cell receptor beta chain turned up once. Its antigen is unidentified. The sample belongs to a study of T cell responses to AZD1222 COVID-19 vaccine. Some clones are missing from TCRdb's copy, which holds only in-frame ones; the method was immunoSEQ multiplex PCR. Here the sample spans approximately 100,000 clones, 90% being singletons. V was pared by 1 base and J by 5 bases, with 7 bases between. Germline CDR1 is SGHRS and CDR2 is YFSETQ. CDR3 length: 13 residues. General study results and limits: Every sample of the repertoires postdated the peak T cell response. Spike regions recognized by vaccine-associated CD4 TCRs spanned the protein, led by 160-218 and 743-854.

This chain joins TRBV5-1 and TRBJ2-1; D uncertain. This TCR derives from an adult in good health. Source: peripheral blood, taken on day 0 of AZD1222 vaccination. The CDR3 spells CASSLFSNNEQFF. The CDR3 DNA sequence: TGCGCCAGCAGCTTGTTCAGTAACAATGAGCAGTTCTTC.